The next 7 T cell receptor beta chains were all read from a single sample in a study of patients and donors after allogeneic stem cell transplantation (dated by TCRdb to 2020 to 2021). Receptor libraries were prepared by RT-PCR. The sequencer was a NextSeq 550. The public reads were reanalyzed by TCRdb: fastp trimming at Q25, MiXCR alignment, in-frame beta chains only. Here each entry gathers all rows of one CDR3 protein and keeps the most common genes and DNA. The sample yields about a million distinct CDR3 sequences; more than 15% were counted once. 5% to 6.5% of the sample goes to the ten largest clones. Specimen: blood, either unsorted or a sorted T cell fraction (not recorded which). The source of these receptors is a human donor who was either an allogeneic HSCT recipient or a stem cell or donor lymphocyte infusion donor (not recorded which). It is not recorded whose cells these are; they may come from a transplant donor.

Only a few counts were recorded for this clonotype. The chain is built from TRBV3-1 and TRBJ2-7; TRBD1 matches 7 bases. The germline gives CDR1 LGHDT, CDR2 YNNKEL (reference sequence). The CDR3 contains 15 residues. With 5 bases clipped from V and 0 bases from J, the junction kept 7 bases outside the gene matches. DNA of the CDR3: TGTGCCAGCAGCGTCAAGAGGGACAGCTCCTACGAGCAGTACTTC. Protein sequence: CASSVKRDSSYEQYF.

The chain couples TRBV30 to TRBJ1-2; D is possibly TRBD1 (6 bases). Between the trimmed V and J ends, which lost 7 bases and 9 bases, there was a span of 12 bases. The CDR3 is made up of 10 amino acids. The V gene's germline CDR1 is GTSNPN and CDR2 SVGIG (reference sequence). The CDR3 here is CAFFRGRYTF. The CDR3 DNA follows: TGTGCCTTTTTCAGGGGACGCTACACCTTC.

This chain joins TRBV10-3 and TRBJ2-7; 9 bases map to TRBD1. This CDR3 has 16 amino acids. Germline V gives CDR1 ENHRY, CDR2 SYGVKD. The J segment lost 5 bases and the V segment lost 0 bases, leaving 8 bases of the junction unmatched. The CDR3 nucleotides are TGTGCCATCAGTGAGTCGACTGGGACAGGGATCCACGAGCAGTACTTC. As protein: CAISESTGTGIHEQYF.

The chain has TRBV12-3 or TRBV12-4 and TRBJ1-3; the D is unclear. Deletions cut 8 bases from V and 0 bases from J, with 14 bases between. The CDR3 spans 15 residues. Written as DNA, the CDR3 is TGTGCCAGCCGCGCCATAGCACCCTCTGGAAACACCATATATTTT. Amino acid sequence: CASRAIAPSGNTIYF.

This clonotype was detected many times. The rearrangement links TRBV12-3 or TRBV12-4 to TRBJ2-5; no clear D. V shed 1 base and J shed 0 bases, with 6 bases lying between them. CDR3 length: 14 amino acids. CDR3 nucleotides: TGTGCCAGCAGTTTAGGCGAGAACCAAGAGACCCAGTACTTC. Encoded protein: CASSLGENQETQYF.

The DNA for the CDR3 is TGTGCCAGTAGGCTGGACAGCCAGTACGAGCAGTACTTC. It specifies CASRLDSQYEQYF. The chain joins TRBV19 to TRBJ2-7, with D tentatively TRBD1 (6 bases). Per germline, CDR1 LNHDA and CDR2 SQIVND (reference sequence). Between the trimmed V and J ends, which lost 6 bases and 4 bases, there was a span of 13 bases. The CDR3 has 13 amino acids.

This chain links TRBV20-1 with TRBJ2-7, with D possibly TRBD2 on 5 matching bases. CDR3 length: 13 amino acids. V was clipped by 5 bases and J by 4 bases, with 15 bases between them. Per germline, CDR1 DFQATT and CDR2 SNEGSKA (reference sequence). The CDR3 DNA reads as TGCAGTGCTGAGTCGGGAAGGGAATACGAGCAGTACTTC. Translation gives CSAESGREYEQYF.